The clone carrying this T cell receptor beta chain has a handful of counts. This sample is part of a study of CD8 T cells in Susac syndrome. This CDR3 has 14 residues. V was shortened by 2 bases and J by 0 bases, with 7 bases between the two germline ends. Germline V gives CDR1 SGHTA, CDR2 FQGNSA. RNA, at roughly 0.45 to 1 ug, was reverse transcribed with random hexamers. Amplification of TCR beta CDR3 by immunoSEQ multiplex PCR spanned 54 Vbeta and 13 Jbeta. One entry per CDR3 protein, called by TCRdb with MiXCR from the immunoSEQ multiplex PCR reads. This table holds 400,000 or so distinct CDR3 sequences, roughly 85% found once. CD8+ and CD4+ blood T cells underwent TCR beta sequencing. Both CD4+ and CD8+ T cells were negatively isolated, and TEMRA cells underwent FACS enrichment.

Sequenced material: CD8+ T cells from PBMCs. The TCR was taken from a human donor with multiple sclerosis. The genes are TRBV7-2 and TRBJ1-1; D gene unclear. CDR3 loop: CASSLWDVNTEAFF. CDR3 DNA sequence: TGTGCCAGCAGCTTATGGGATGTGAACACTGAAGCTTTCTTT.